The clone carrying this T cell receptor (beta chain) was picked up a small number of times. The antigen is undetermined. Time point noted: week 23, last vaccination. Each dose delivered 300 ug of mutant IDH1 20-mer peptide subcutaneously with imiquimod. This sample stems from a study of a mutant IDH1 vaccine in newly diagnosed glioma. The V gene end was trimmed by 4 bases and the J gene end by 1 base; junction bases not matched to a gene: 10. CDR3 length: 17 residues. Germline CDR1 SGHAT, CDR2 FQNNGV. Libraries were prepared by immunoSEQ multiplex PCR; TCRdb keeps only in-frame clonotypes and omits some of them. The repertoire holds approximately 41,000 clones, under 95% seen once, with around 3.9% in the top ten.

This material consisted of PBMCs, taken from a glioma patient whose treatment included an IDH1 peptide vaccine. The TCR originated in a man aged 50-59 years with glioma. This chain joins TRBV11-2 and TRBJ2-7, with 10 bases matching TRBD1. CDR3 sequence (DNA): TGTGCCAGCAGCTCCCTGAACCAGGGACAGGGGTCCTACGAGCAGTACTTC. This codes for CASSSLNQGQGSYEQYF.